This T cell receptor beta chain comes out of a study of spatial heterogeneity in lung cancer (dated by TCRdb to the late 2010s). For the study in its entirety: Beta-chain transcripts were consistently detected in greater numbers than alpha-chain transcripts, which likely reflects a higher abundance of beta-chain transcripts. Both alpha and beta chains were TCR-sequenced in samples taken at surgery, namely 220 tumor regions, fewer than 80 matched nontumor lung samples and about 52 PBMC samples. In the raw uncorrected reads, each unique combination of TCR and UMI appeared more than ten times on average. In tumor regions, TCR transcript counts showed a strong correlation with a T cell transcriptional module score derived from matched bulk RNA-seq. The study linked features of the TCR repertoire to counts of nonsynonymous mutations, which were determined by whole-exome sequencing of tumor tissue. In non-small cell lung cancer, the study quantitatively compared TCR alpha and beta repertoires across several tumor regions, matched nontumor lung, and blood. What the study reported, not specific to this receptor: Counts of ubiquitous and regional expanded TCRs correlated with counts of ubiquitous and regional nonsynonymous mutations, respectively. The tumor nonsynonymous mutation count correlated with the number of expanded intratumoral alpha and beta TCRs. Additional single-cell paired TCR alpha and beta sequencing was considered necessary to confirm, at a functional level, the hypothesis that regional TCRs recognize regional mutations. TCR-seq was estimated to cover only roughly 6.8% of tumor T cells for alpha chains and roughly 12% for beta chains.

The library was produced with 5' RACE. Sequenced on a NextSeq 500. In the TCR library protocol, a unique molecular identifier was attached to each TCR cDNA molecule so that PCR and sequencing errors could be corrected. The paper's processing steps were these. TCR identification, UMI-based error correction and CDR3 extraction were performed with Decombinator tools. TCRs above a frequency of 2 per 1,000, corresponding to the top 1% of the tumor frequency distribution, were defined as expanded. Expanded tumor TCRs statistically deemed absent (corrected P<0.05) from at least one tumor region were classed as regional, and all other expanded tumor TCRs were classed as ubiquitous. Renyi diversity was computed with the R vegan package after each repertoire had been subsampled 100 times to 5,000 TCRs. To build CDR3 similarity networks, amino acid triplet string-kernel similarity was used, and CDR3s were connected when their pairwise similarity was above 0.82. The public reads were run again by TCRdb, first through fastp at Q25 and then through MiXCR, and only productive beta chains were kept. All rows with the same CDR3 protein become a single entry with the most common DNA and genes. For this entry, the V and J calls and clone size follow TCRdb and not the study's own pipeline. Present in this sample are approximately 9,700 distinct CDR3 sequences, 9.5% to 15% of which were seen just once. The top ten clonotypes cover about 10% of the sample.

CDR1 and CDR2, looked up from the germline V gene, are ENHRY and SYGVKD. Compared with germline, V lacks 3 bases and J lacks 5 bases; bases without a gene match: 9. Including cysteine and phenylalanine, the CDR3 has 17 amino acids. The read is trimmed to its CDR3 DNA, 51 bases read in frame from base 1. What this sample's time point label stands for: sample taken at primary tumor resection. Samples were obtained from 72 patients with early-stage, untreated non-small cell lung cancer from the lung TRACERx cohort. For TCR sequencing, whole RNA was extracted from tumor and nontumor lung tissue, or from cryopreserved PBMC samples, and no cell sorting was done. A patient was chosen for TCR sequencing only when enough RNA was available from at least two tumor regions. A lung pathologist reviewed the tumor and adjacent nontumor lung specimens before the specimens were selected. This clonotype is classified as medium-sized (0.01 to 0.1%). No antigen is known for it. Base qualities are not recorded, but no much larger clone differs from it by a single base.

This receptor was identified in a male donor with early-stage non-small cell lung cancer. The starting material was lung tumor tissue, obtained at surgery. The V and J genes are TRBV10-3 and TRBJ2-1; TRBD2 fits 11 bases in the junction. The CDR3 amino acid sequence is: CAISDPLAGEGNNEQFF. The nucleotides read TGTGCCATCAGTGACCCACTAGCGGGAGAGGGGAACAATGAGCAGTTCTTC.